This TCR beta chain was sequenced in a study of cytomegalovirus exposure and HLA in healthy donors. Measured with immunoSEQ multiplex PCR; TCRdb has only the in-frame clones, and not every one. The table records about 280,000 clones, around 86% of them present only once. The CDR3 runs 13 residues. Germline CDR1 is SNHLY and CDR2 is FYNNEI. The ends were cut back, 6 bases at V and 6 bases at J, with 11 bases in the middle. This clone came up a few times. Specimen: PBMCs. The genes are TRBV2 and TRBJ2-2, with TRBD1 as a possible D gene (6 bases). This TCR derives from a woman younger than 35 in good health and CMV-seronegative. This chain's CDR3 is CASSLQGPGELFF. The CDR3 nucleotides read TGTGCCAGCAGCCTACAGGGCCCCGGGGAGCTGTTTTTT. The complete variable domain, with remaining parts taken from reference TRBV2 and TRBJ2-2, reads EPEVTQTPSHQVTQMGQEVILRCVPISNHLYFYWYRQILGQKVEFLVSFYNNEISEKSEIFDDQFSVERPDGSNFTLKIRSTKLEDSAMYFCASSLQGPGELFFGEGSRLTVL.